Sequencing of this T cell receptor (beta chain) was carried out in a study of a mutant IDH1 vaccine in newly diagnosed glioma. Study at large: The start of vaccination came 4-6 weeks after radiotherapy alone, or with temozolomide cycles. Treated patients, 62.5% male and about 38% female, averaged about 42 years of age. Study observations and caveats: Pseudoprogression showed no apparent link to changes in top peripheral T cell clonotypes.

TCRdb keeps only in-frame clones here, not all; method: immunoSEQ multiplex PCR. Altogether around 53,000 clones are present, 90% to 95% being singletons, with the ten largest covering around 2.5%. With respect to this clone: Its antigen is unknown. Other DNA sequences in the same sample also yield this CDR3.

Noted time point: week 11, during vaccination. All doses held 300 ug of mutant IDH1 20-mer peptide, with topical imiquimod. The CDR3 totals 15 residues. The V and J ends lost 4 bases and 0 bases, in that order; junction bases with no gene match: 2. Germline V CDR1 and CDR2: SGHRS, YFSETQ. The clonotype was recovered from a man aged 50-60 years with glioma. Sequenced material: PBMCs, taken from a glioma patient whose treatment included an IDH1 peptide vaccine. This chain joins TRBV5-1 and TRBJ2-7; TRBD2 aligns across 12 bases. The chain's CDR3 is CASSLAGGNSYEQYF. CDR3 in DNA: TGCGCCAGCAGCCTAGCGGGAGGGAACTCCTACGAGCAGTACTTC.